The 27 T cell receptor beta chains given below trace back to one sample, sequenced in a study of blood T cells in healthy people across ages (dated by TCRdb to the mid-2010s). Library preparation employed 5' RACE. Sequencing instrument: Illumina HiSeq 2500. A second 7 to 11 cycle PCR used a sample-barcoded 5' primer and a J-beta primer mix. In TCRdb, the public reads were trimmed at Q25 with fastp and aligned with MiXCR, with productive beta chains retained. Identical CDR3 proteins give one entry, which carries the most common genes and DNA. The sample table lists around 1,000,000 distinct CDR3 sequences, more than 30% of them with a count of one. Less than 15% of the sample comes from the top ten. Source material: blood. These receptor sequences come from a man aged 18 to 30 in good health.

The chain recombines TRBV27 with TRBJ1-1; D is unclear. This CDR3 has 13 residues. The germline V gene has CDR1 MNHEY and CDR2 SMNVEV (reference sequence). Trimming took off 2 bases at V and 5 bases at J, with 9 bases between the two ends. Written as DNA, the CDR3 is TGTGCCAGCAGTTTAGGCGGGTGGACTGAAGCTTTCTTT. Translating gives CASSLGGWTEAFF.

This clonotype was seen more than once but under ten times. The CDR3: CSARGQGPTLGYTF. Written as DNA, the CDR3 is TGCAGTGCTAGAGGTCAGGGGCCCACCCTCGGCTACACCTTC. The chain recombines TRBV20-1 with TRBJ1-2, with D possibly matching TRBD1 (6 bases). Germline loops: CDR1 DFQATT, CDR2 SNEGSKA (reference sequence). The CDR3 consists of 14 residues. V gave up 1 base and J gave up 8 bases, with 17 bases separating them.

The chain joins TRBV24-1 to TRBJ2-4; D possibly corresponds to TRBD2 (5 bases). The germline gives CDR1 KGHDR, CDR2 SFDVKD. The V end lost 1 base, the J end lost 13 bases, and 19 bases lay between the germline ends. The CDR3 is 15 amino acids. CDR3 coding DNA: TGTGCCACCAGTGATTTCCGGAGGCCTTACAATGAGCAGTACTTC. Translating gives CATSDFRRPYNEQYF.

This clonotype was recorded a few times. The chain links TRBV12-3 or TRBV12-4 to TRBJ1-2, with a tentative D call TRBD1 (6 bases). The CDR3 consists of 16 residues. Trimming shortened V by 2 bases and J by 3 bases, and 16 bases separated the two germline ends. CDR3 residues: CASSLTSGDRDYGYTF. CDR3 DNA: TGTGCCAGCAGTTTAACGTCAGGGGATCGGGACTATGGCTACACCTTC.

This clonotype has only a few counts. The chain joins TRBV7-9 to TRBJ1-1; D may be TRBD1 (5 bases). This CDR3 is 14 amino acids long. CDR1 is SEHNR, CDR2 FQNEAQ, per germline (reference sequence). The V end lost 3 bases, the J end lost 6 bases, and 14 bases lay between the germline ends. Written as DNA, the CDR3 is TGTGCCAGCAGCTTGGGTACGGGGGAGCCTGAAGCTTTCTTT. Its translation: CASSLGTGEPEAFF.

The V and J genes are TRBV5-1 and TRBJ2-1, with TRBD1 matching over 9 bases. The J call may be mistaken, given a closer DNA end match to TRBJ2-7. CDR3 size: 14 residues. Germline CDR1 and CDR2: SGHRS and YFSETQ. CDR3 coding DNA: TGCGCCAGCAGCTTACGGACAGGGGACAATGAGCAGTACTTC. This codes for CASSLRTGDNEQYF.

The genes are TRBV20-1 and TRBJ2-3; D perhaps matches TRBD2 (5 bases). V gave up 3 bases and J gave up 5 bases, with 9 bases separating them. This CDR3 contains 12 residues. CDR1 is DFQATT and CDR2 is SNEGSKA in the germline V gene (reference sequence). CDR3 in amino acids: CSARELGDTQYF. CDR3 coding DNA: TGCAGTGCTAGGGAACTAGGAGATACGCAGTATTTT.

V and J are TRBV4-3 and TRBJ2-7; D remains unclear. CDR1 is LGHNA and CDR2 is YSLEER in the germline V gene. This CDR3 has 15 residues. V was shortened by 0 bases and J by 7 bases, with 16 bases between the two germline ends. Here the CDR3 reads CASSQDMTANNEQYF. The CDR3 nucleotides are TGCGCCAGCAGCCAAGATATGACGGCCAACAATGAGCAGTACTTC.

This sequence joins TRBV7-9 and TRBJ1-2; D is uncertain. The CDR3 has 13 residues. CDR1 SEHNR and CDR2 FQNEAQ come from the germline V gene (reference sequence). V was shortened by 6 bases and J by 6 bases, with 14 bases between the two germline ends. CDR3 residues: CASSGFLIHGYTF. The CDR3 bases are TGTGCCAGCAGTGGGTTCCTCATTCATGGCTACACCTTC.

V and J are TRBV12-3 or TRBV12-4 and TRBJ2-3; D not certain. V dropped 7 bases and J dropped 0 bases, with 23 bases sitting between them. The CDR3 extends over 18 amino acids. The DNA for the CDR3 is TGTGCCAGCACCCCATCATCCCCGAGGAGAGAAAGCACAGATACGCAGTATTTT. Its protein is CASTPSSPRRESTDTQYF.

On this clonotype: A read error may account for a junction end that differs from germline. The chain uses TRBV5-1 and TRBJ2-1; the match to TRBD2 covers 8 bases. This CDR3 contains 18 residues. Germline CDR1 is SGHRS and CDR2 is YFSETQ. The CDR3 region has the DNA TGCGCCAGCAGCTTGGCCCCTGTGAGCGGGGGCTCCTACTATGAGCAGTTCTTC. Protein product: CASSLAPVSGGSYYEQFF.

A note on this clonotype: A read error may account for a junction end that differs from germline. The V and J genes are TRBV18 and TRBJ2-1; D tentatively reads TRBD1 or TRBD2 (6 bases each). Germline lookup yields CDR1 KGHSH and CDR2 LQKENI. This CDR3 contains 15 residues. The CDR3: CANSPRGQSYNEQFF. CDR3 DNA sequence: TGTGCCAACTCACCCCGGGGGCAGTCCTACAATGAGCAGTTCTTC. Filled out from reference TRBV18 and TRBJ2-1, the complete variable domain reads NAGVMQNPRHLVRRRGQEARLRCSPMKGHSHVYWYRQLPEEGLKFMVYLQKENIIDESGMPKERFSAEFPKEGPSILRIQQVVRGDSAAYFCANSPRGQSYNEQFFGPGTRLTVL.

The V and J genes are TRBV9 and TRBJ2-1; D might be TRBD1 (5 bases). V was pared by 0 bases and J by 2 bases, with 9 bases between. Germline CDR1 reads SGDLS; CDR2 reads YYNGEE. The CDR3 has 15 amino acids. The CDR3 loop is CASSVGQDTYNEQFF. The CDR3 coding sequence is TGTGCCAGCAGCGTAGGCCAGGACACCTACAATGAGCAGTTCTTC.

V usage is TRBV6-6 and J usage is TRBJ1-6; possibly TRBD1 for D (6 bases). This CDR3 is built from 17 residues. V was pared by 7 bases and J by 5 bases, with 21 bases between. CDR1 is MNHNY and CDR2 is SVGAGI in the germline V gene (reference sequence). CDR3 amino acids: CASKKRAQGLNNSPLHF. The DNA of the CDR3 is TGTGCCAGCAAAAAAAGGGCACAGGGATTGAATAATTCACCCCTCCACTTT.

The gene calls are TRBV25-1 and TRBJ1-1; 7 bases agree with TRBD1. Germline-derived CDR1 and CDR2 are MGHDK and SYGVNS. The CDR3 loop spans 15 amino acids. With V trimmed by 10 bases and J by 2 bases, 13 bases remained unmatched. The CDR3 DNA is TGTGCCACCAGACAGGGCAATATCGCTAACACTGAAGCTTTCTTT. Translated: CATRQGNIANTEAFF.

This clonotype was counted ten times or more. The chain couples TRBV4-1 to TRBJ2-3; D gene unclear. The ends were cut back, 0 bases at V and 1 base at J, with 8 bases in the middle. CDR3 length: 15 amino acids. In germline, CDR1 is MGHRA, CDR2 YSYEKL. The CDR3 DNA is TGCGCCAGCAGCCAAGATGCCTCCGGCACAGATACGCAGTATTTT. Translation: CASSQDASGTDTQYF.

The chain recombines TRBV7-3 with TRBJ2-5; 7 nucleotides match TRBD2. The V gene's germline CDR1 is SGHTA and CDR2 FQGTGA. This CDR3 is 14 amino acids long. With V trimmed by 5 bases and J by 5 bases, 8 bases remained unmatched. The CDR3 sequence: CASSTHGGMETQYF. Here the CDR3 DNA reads TGTGCCAGCAGCACACACGGGGGGATGGAGACCCAGTACTTC.

In DNA, the CDR3 is TGTGCCAGCAGTTTCGCACAGGGGATGAACACTGAAGCTTTCTTT. Residues: CASSFAQGMNTEAFF. V is TRBV6-5 and J is TRBJ1-1; TRBD1 agrees at 7 bases. The CDR3 runs to 15 residues. V lost 4 bases, J lost 0 bases, and 5 bases stayed unmatched. The V gene's germline CDR1 is MNHEY and CDR2 SVGAGI.

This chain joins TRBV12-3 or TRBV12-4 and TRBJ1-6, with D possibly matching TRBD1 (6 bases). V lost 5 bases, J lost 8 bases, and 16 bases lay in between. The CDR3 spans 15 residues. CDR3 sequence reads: CASSKPQGSDSPLHF. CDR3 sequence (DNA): TGTGCCAGCAGTAAACCACAGGGCTCGGATTCACCCCTCCACTTT.

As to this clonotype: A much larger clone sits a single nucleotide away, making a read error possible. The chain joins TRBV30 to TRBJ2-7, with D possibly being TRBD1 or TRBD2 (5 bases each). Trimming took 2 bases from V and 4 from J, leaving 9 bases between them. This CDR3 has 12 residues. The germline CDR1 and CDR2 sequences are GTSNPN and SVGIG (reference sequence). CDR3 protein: CAWSTGRYEQYF. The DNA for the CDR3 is TGTGCCTGGAGTACGGGACGATACGAGCAGTACTTC. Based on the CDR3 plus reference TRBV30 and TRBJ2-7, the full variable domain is SQTIHQWPATLVQPVGSPLSLECTVEGTSNPNLYWYRQAAGRGLQLLFYSVGIGQISSEVPQNLSASRPQDRQFILSSKKLLLSDSGFYLCAWSTGRYEQYFGPGTRLTVT.

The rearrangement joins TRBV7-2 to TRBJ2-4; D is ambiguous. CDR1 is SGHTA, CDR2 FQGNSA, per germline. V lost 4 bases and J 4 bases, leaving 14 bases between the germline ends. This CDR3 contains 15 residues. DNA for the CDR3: TGTGCCAGCAGCTACGACTCCGGTGGTAAAAACATTCAGTACTTC. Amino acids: CASSYDSGGKNIQYF.

CDR3 nucleotide sequence: TGCGCCAGCAGCCAAGATTCTTCCCAGGGCCTGGGGGAAAAACTGTTTTTT. Amino acids: CASSQDSSQGLGEKLFF. The gene calls are TRBV4-3 and TRBJ1-4; D might be TRBD1 (5 bases). The CDR3 is 17 amino acids. The V gene lost 0 bases and the J gene lost 8 bases, with 19 bases spanning the gap. Germline-derived CDR1 and CDR2 are LGHNA and YSLEER.

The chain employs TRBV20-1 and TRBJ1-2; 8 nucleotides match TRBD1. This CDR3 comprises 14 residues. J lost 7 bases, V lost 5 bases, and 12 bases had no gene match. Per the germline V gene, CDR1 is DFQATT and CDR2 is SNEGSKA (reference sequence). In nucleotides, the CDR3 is TGCAGTGCTTCCGGGGACAGGAGTTACTCTGGCTACACCTTC. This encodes CSASGDRSYSGYTF.

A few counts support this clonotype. The DNA for the CDR3 is TGTGCCAGCTCTCAAGCCCCAGGTCGCAATAATGAAAAACTGTTTTTT. This codes for CASSQAPGRNNEKLFF. J is TRBJ1-4 and V is TRBV6-6, with D unclear. V lost 8 bases to trimming and J lost 4 bases, with 20 bases between them. Germline V lookup: CDR1 MNHNY, CDR2 SVGAGI (reference sequence). The CDR3 covers 16 residues.

The CDR3 loop is CASSLREGSKQYF. As DNA, the CDR3 is TGTGCCAGCAGTTTAAGAGAAGGGAGCAAGCAGTATTTT. The V call is TRBV12-3 or TRBV12-4, the J call TRBJ2-3; weak D call: TRBD2 (5 bases). There are 13 residues in the CDR3. V was cut by 2 bases and J by 11 bases, with 14 bases left in between.

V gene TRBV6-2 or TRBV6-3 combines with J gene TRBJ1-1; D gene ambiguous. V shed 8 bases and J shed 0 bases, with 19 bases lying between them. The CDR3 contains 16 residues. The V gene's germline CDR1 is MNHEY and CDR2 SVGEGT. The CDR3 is CASGRGDGVMNTEAFF. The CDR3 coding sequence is TGTGCCAGCGGGCGAGGTGACGGAGTCATGAACACTGAAGCTTTCTTT.

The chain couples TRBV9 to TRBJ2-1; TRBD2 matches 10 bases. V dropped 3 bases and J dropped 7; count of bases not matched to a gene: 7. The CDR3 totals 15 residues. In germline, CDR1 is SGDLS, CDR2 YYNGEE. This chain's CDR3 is CASSASGGAGNEQFF. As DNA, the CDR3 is TGTGCCAGCAGCGCCAGCGGGGGGGCCGGTAATGAGCAGTTCTTC.